Following are 31 T cell receptor beta chains from one sample sequenced in a study of CD8+ T cells in alopecia areata. In each case, RNA was isolated and then reverse transcribed into cDNA as the sequencing template. Profiling relied on immunoSEQ multiplex PCR, and the TCRdb table lists in-frame clones only, not all of them. The data hold about 14,000 clones, with 45% to 60% observed a single time. The investigators collected lesional scalp punch biopsies and peripheral blood from alopecia areata patients. The sequencing used skin, collected at week 0. These receptors all come from a human donor with alopecia areata.

This clone qualifies as medium-sized (0.01 to 0.1%). This chain links TRBV4-3 with TRBJ2-1, with D hard to call. Germline V gene lookup returns CDR1 LGHNA and CDR2 YSLEER. Between the trimmed V and J ends, which lost 0 bases and 0 bases, there was a span of 12 bases. This CDR3 has 17 amino acids. The CDR3 spells CASSQDIPLASYNEQFF. In DNA form, the CDR3 reads TGCGCCAGCAGCCAAGATATCCCATTAGCCTCCTACAATGAGCAGTTCTTC.

The CDR3 region is CASSQKTSGETDTQYF. The CDR3, as DNA: TGCGCCAGCAGCCAAAAGACTAGCGGGGAGACAGATACGCAGTATTTT. The V gene is TRBV4-3, the J gene TRBJ2-3; 11 positions match TRBD2. Germline-derived CDR1 and CDR2 are LGHNA and YSLEER. The CDR3 extends over 16 amino acids. V was pared by 2 bases and J by 3 bases, with 4 bases of the junction left unmatched.

Sample share makes this clone medium-sized. The chain is built from TRBV5-1 and TRBJ1-2; tentative D call: TRBD1 (6 bases). CDR3 length: 12 amino acids. V lost 0 bases, J lost 8 bases, and 8 bases lay in between. The germline CDR1 and CDR2 sequences are SGHRS and YFSETQ. The CDR3 is CASSLEGGGYTF. In DNA, the CDR3 is TGCGCCAGCAGCTTGGAGGGGGGCGGCTACACCTTC.

This chain links TRBV30 with TRBJ1-6, with unresolved D. V lost 3 bases, J lost 3 bases, and 6 bases lay in between. The germline V gene encodes CDR1 GTSNPN and CDR2 SVGIG (reference sequence). There are 13 residues in the CDR3. Here the CDR3 reads CAWRPHYNSPLHF. The DNA of the CDR3 is TGTGCCTGGAGACCCCACTATAATTCACCCCTCCACTTT.

The chain couples TRBV7-2 to TRBJ2-1; 7 bases match TRBD2. J lost 3 bases, V lost 1 base, and 3 bases had no gene match. Germline lookup yields CDR1 SGHTA and CDR2 FQGNSA. This CDR3 is built from 15 residues. CDR3 DNA sequence: TGTGCCAGCAGCTTAGAACGGGGGGTCTACAATGAGCAGTTCTTC. Translating it yields CASSLERGVYNEQFF. Drawing the rest from reference TRBV7-2 and TRBJ2-1, the complete variable domain is GAGVSQSPSNKVTEKGKDVELRCDPISGHTALYWYRQSLGQGLEFLIYFQGNSAPDKSGLPSDRFSAERTGGSVSTLTIQRTQQEDSAVYLCASSLERGVYNEQFFGPGTRLTVL.

The chain carries TRBV4-2 and TRBJ2-4, with D perhaps TRBD1 (6 bases). The CDR3 loop spans 15 amino acids. Germline lookup yields CDR1 LGHNA and CDR2 YNFKEQ. The V and J ends lost 5 bases and 7 bases respectively, with 18 bases between them. CDR3 amino acids: CASSWSGEPRNIQYF. CDR3 bases: TGTGCCAGCAGCTGGTCAGGGGAGCCGAGGAACATTCAGTACTTC.

In its sample, this clone was seen once. The rearrangement joins TRBV5-6 to TRBJ1-1; no clear D. CDR1 is SGHDT, CDR2 YYEEEE, per germline. This CDR3 has 13 residues. V was trimmed by 0 bases and J by 6 bases, leaving 9 bases between them. The CDR3 spells CASSLELVPEAFF. As DNA, the CDR3 is TGTGCCAGCAGCTTGGAGCTGGTCCCTGAAGCTTTCTTT.

The rearrangement joins TRBV18 to TRBJ2-7; D remains unclear. CDR1 KGHSH and CDR2 LQKENI come from the germline V gene. The CDR3 is 17 amino acids. V was pared by 5 bases and J by 6 bases, with 26 bases between. The CDR3 region is CASSSFYKGPVRSEQYF. CDR3 DNA: TGTGCCAGCTCATCCTTTTACAAGGGTCCTGTGCGGAGCGAGCAGTACTTC.

This chain uses TRBV7-2 with TRBJ1-1; D gene ambiguous. CDR3 size: 14 residues. Germline V gene data show CDR1 as SGHTA and CDR2 as FQGNSA. The germline V and J ends were trimmed by 1 base and 1 base, with 7 bases remaining between them. The CDR3 loop is CASSLVGRNTEAFF. CDR3 nucleotides: TGTGCCAGCAGCTTAGTAGGACGGAACACTGAAGCTTTCTTT.

The CDR3, as DNA: TGTGCCAGCAGTGAGCGCATGGAAGGTCAGCCCCAGCATTTT. It yields the protein CASSERMEGQPQHF. The V call is TRBV6-1, the J call TRBJ1-5; D is ambiguous. Trimming stripped 3 bases from V and 6 bases from J, with 12 bases between. From germline, CDR1 is MNHNS and CDR2 SASEGT. The CDR3 consists of 14 residues.

This clone was picked up a small number of times. In DNA, the CDR3 is TGTGCCAGCAGTCGACTAGCGGGGGCCCACGAGCAGTACTTC. Translated: CASSRLAGAHEQYF. The V gene is TRBV6-5, the J gene TRBJ2-7, with 12 bases that match TRBD2. Germline CDR1 is MNHEY and CDR2 is SVGAGI. The junction had 4 bases not matched to a gene; V was cut back by 5 bases and J by 5 bases. The length of the CDR3 is 14 residues.

A note on this clone: This may be a read error: a much more frequent sequence differs by one nucleotide. The chain joins TRBV28 to TRBJ2-4, with TRBD2 as a possible D gene (5 bases). Germline V gene data show CDR1 as MDHEN and CDR2 as SYDVKM. The CDR3 is 14 residues long. V lost 3 bases, J lost 9 bases, and 15 bases lay in between. The CDR3 nucleotides are TGTGCCAGCAGTTTGGCCAGGAACGGAGGCATTCAGTACTTC. This encodes CASSLARNGGIQYF.

This clone has only a few counts. This chain joins TRBV7-2 and TRBJ2-7; D not certain. The CDR3 is made up of 12 amino acids. CDR1 and CDR2 from the germline V gene are SGHTA and FQGNSA. Trimming took 3 bases from V and 2 from J, leaving 5 bases between them. CDR3 region: CASSFGAYEQYF. In DNA, the CDR3 is TGTGCCAGCAGCTTTGGGGCCTACGAGCAGTACTTC.

V is TRBV13 and J is TRBJ2-7, with TRBD1 identical over 7 bases. J gave up 2 bases and V 5 bases, and 0 bases lay outside the gene matches. Germline V gene data show CDR1 as PRHDT and CDR2 as FYEKMQ (reference sequence). The CDR3 runs to 12 residues. DNA for the CDR3: TGTGCCAGCAGCGGACAGGCCTACGAGCAGTACTTC. As protein: CASSGQAYEQYF. The full variable domain, with the rest looked up from reference TRBV13 and TRBJ2-7, is AAGVIQSPRHLIKEKRETATLKCYPIPRHDTVYWYQQGPGQDPQFLISFYEKMQSDKGSIPDRFSAQQFSDYHSELNMSSLELGDSALYFCASSGQAYEQYFGPGTRLTVT.

A note on this clone: At one end, the junction sequence differs from germline, possibly due to a read error. V is TRBV7-9 and J is TRBJ2-7; D gene ambiguous. The germline V gene encodes CDR1 SEHNR and CDR2 FQNEAQ (reference sequence). The CDR3 totals 15 residues. CDR3 DNA sequence: TGTGCCAGCAGCTTAGGACTGGGCCGAGCCTACGAGCAGTGCTTC. Translated: CASSLGLGRAYEQCF.

The rearrangement joins TRBV5-1 to TRBJ1-4; D is unclear. Germline V lookup: CDR1 SGHRS, CDR2 YFSETQ. Trimming cost V 2 bases and J 0 bases, with 20 bases left between them. The CDR3 extends over 19 amino acids. The CDR3 nucleotides read TGCGCCAGCAGCTTTAAGTCCCCGACCGGGATCGCAACTAATGAAAAACTGTTTTTT. Translating gives CASSFKSPTGIATNEKLFF.

The chain employs TRBV5-4 and TRBJ2-7; 10 positions match TRBD1. V dropped 5 bases and J dropped 3; count of bases not matched to a gene: 8. Germline lookup yields CDR1 SGHNT and CDR2 YYREEE (reference sequence). CDR3 size: 15 residues. CDR3 residues: CASSTPGQGIYEQYF. CDR3 in DNA: TGTGCCAGCAGTACTCCGGGACAGGGGATCTACGAGCAGTACTTC.

This clone is judged medium-sized (0.01 to 0.1%). This chain uses TRBV9 with TRBJ2-7; no clear D gene. Germline values: CDR1 SGDLS, CDR2 YYNGEE. The V gene lost 0 bases and the J gene lost 5 bases, with 9 bases spanning the gap. This CDR3 spans 13 amino acids. CDR3 bases: TGTGCCAGCAGCGTAGAAGGGCTCCACGAGCAGTACTTC. This encodes CASSVEGLHEQYF.

CDR3 residues: CASSATGTRDEQFF. As DNA, the CDR3 is TGTGCCAGCAGCGCCACCGGGACGAGGGATGAGCAGTTCTTC. The J gene is TRBJ2-1, the V gene TRBV13; D may correspond to TRBD1 or TRBD2 (5 bases each). The CDR3 runs to 14 residues. Germline assignment: CDR1 PRHDT and CDR2 FYEKMQ (reference sequence). Trimming removed 5 bases from V and 8 bases from J, with 16 bases in between.

V and J are TRBV6-1 and TRBJ1-5, with D hard to call. Germline V lookup: CDR1 MNHNS, CDR2 SASEGT. This CDR3 is built from 12 residues. V dropped 7 bases and J dropped 0 bases, with 4 bases sitting between them. CDR3 sequence reads: CASKYSNQPQHF. CDR3 bases: TGTGCCAGCAAATATAGCAATCAGCCCCAGCATTTT.

The chain employs TRBV5-5 and TRBJ2-2; the match to TRBD1 covers 10 bases. In germline, CDR1 is SGHKS, CDR2 YYEKEE (reference sequence). The CDR3 sequence is 15 residues long. The V gene end was trimmed by 0 bases and the J gene end by 5 bases; junction bases not matched to a gene: 1. CDR3 loop: CASSLGTGGTGELFF. Here the CDR3 DNA reads TGTGCCAGCAGCTTGGGGACAGGGGGGACCGGGGAGCTGTTTTTT. The full variable domain, with the rest looked up from reference TRBV5-5 and TRBJ2-2, is DAGVTQSPTHLIKTRGQQVTLRCSPISGHKSVSWYQQVLGQGPQFIFQYYEKEERGRGNFPDRFSARQFPNYSSELNVNALLLGDSALYLCASSLGTGGTGELFFGEGSRLTVL.

The chain uses TRBV28 and TRBJ1-2, with 7 bases that match TRBD1. Germline trimming cut 4 bases from V and 0 bases from J; bases unmatched to any gene: 5. Germline V CDR1 and CDR2: MDHEN, SYDVKM. The CDR3 covers 15 residues. This chain's CDR3 is CASSSGQPTNYGYTF. CDR3 nucleotide sequence: TGTGCCAGCAGTTCGGGACAGCCTACTAACTATGGCTACACCTTC.

This chain connects TRBV16 to TRBJ2-2, with TRBD1 matching 9 bases. The CDR3 runs 16 residues. J lost 7 bases, V lost 2 bases, and 8 bases had no gene match. Germline-derived CDR1 and CDR2 are KGHSY and FQNENV. CDR3 bases: TGTGCCAGCAGCCAAGCCGGACAGGGGAAAGGCGGGGAGCTGTTTTTT. Its protein product is CASSQAGQGKGGELFF. Full variable domain (remainder filled in from reference TRBV16 and TRBJ2-2): GEEVAQTPKHLVRGEGQKAKLYCAPIKGHSYVFWYQQVLKNEFKFLISFQNENVFDETGMPKERFSAKCLPNSPCSLEIQATKLEDSAVYFCASSQAGQGKGGELFFGEGSRLTVL.

CDR3 sequence reads: CASRTGGTDTQYF. The CDR3 nucleotides are TGTGCCAGCAGGACAGGGGGCACAGATACGCAGTATTTT. The chain employs TRBV28 and TRBJ2-3; 8 bases agree with TRBD1. The V gene end was trimmed by 6 bases and the J gene end by 1 base; junction bases not matched to a gene: 0. CDR3 length: 13 amino acids. CDR1 is MDHEN and CDR2 is SYDVKM in the germline V gene.

This clone was observed a handful of times. J is TRBJ2-5 and V is TRBV6-5; 9 nucleotides line up with TRBD2. CDR3 length equals 16 residues. Germline V gene lookup returns CDR1 MNHEY and CDR2 SVGAGI. The V and J ends lost 2 bases and 5 bases, in that order; junction bases with no gene match: 9. The CDR3 sequence: CASSYLGSGGWETQYF. The CDR3 DNA reads TGTGCCAGCAGTTACCTCGGGAGCGGGGGGTGGGAGACCCAGTACTTC.

The V call is TRBV14, the J call TRBJ2-6; D not resolved. Deletions cut 4 bases from V and 4 bases from J, with 8 bases between. Germline lookup yields CDR1 SGHDN and CDR2 FVKESK. CDR3 length equals 14 residues. CDR3 residues: CASSRVGGANVLTF. The DNA of the CDR3 is TGTGCCAGCAGCCGGGTCGGGGGGGCCAACGTCCTGACTTTC.

The gene calls are TRBV7-9 and TRBJ2-1; perhaps D is TRBD1 or TRBD2 (5 bases each). This CDR3 is built from 16 residues. Germline CDR1 SEHNR, CDR2 FQNEAQ (reference sequence). Between the trimmed V and J ends, which lost 1 base and 2 bases, there was a span of 12 bases. The chain's CDR3 is CASSLGGETAYNEQFF. In DNA form, the CDR3 reads TGTGCCAGCAGCTTAGGAGGGGAGACGGCCTACAATGAGCAGTTCTTC.

The chain joins TRBV5-4 to TRBJ2-1; D ambiguous. The CDR3 consists of 15 residues. Germline V lookup: CDR1 SGHNT, CDR2 YYREEE (reference sequence). V was trimmed by 4 bases and J by 1 base, leaving 12 bases between them. The CDR3 sequence: CASSRLKGSYNEQFF. Written as DNA, the CDR3 is TGTGCCAGCAGCCGTCTGAAGGGTTCCTACAATGAGCAGTTCTTC.

The rearrangement joins TRBV5-4 to TRBJ1-3, with TRBD1 identical over 8 bases. This CDR3 region has 17 residues. Germline CDR1 and CDR2: SGHNT and YYREEE (reference sequence). After removal of 2 bases from V and 1 base from J, the junction contained 8 bases not matched to a gene. CDR3 loop: CASSFITGGGSGNTIYF. In nucleotides, the CDR3 is TGTGCCAGCAGCTTTATCACAGGGGGGGGGTCTGGAAACACCATATATTTT. The entire variable domain, with the rest obtained from reference TRBV5-4 and TRBJ1-3, is as follows: ETGVTQSPTHLIKTRGQQVTLRCSSQSGHNTVSWYQQALGQGPQFIFQYYREEENGRGNFPPRFSGLQFPNYSSELNVNALELDDSALYLCASSFITGGGSGNTIYFGEGSWLTVV.

The V call is TRBV15, the J call TRBJ1-2; D might be TRBD1 (5 bases). The length of the CDR3 is 15 residues. CDR1 and CDR2 from the germline V gene are LNHNV and YYDKDF (reference sequence). Trimming pared 5 bases from V and 5 bases from J, leaving 18 bases between. This chain's CDR3 is CATSRYTGLRYGYTF. CDR3 nucleotides: TGTGCCACCAGCCGATACACGGGACTCCGGTATGGCTACACCTTC.

This clone turned up a few times. The genes are TRBV4-2 and TRBJ1-6; 9 bases agree with TRBD1. The germline V gene encodes CDR1 LGHNA and CDR2 YNFKEQ. V was clipped by 3 bases and J by 0 bases; unmatched bases: 12. The CDR3 spans 20 residues. The CDR3: CASSHSPGQGPSSYNSPLHF. CDR3 bases: TGTGCCAGCAGCCACTCTCCGGGACAGGGTCCCAGCTCCTATAATTCACCCCTCCACTTT.